The clone carrying this T cell receptor beta chain was seen a few times. Looked up from germline, CDR1 is SGHTA and CDR2 is FQGNSA. The CDR3 covers 14 residues. The V gene end was trimmed by 0 bases and the J gene end by 6 bases; junction bases not matched to a gene: 4. The second PCR ran about 6 to 12 cycles with a sample-barcoded 5' primer and J-beta primers. MiXCR, run by TCRdb on the 5' RACE reads, gives a single entry per CDR3 protein. The repertoire holds about 640,000 distinct CDR3 sequences, with roughly three fifths as singletons. This entry comes from a study of blood T cells in healthy people across ages.

V and J are TRBV7-2 and TRBJ2-7; TRBD2 aligns across 8 bases. The TCR was taken from a man in his sixties in good health. Sample: blood. The CDR3 DNA follows: TGTGCCAGCAGCTTAGCTCGGCTAGCGGGCGAGCAGTACTTC. Translated, it gives CASSLARLAGEQYF.